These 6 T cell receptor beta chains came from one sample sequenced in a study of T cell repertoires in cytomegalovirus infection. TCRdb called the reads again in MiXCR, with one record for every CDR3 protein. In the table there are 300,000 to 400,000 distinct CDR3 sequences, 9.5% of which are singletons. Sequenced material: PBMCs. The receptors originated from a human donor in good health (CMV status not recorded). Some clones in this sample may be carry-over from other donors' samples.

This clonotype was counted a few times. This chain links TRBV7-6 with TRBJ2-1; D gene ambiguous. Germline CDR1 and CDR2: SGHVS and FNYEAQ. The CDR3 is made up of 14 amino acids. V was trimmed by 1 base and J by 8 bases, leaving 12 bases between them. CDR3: CASSLENTHDEQFF. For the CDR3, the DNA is TGTGCCAGCAGCTTAGAGAATACGCACGATGAGCAGTTCTTC.

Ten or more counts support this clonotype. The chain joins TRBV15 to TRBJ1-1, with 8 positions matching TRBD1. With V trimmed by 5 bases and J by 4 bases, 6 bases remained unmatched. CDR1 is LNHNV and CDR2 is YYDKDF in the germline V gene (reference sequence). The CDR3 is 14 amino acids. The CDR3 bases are TGTGCCACCAGCGGGCAGGGGGCAGTCACTGAAGCTTTCTTT. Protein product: CATSGQGAVTEAFF.

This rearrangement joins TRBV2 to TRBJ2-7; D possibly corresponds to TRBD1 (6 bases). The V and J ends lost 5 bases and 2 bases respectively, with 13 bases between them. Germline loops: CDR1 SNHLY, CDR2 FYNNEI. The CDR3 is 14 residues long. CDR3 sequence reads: CASSRDTATYEQYF. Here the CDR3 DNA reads TGTGCCAGCAGTCGGGACACCGCTACCTACGAGCAGTACTTC.

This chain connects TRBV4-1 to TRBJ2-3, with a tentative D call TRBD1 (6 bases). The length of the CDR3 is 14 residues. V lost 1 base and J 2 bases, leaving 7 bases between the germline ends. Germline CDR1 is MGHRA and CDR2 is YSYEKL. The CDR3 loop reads CASSQVGATDTQYF. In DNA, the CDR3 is TGCGCCAGCAGCCAAGTGGGGGCCACAGATACGCAGTATTTT.

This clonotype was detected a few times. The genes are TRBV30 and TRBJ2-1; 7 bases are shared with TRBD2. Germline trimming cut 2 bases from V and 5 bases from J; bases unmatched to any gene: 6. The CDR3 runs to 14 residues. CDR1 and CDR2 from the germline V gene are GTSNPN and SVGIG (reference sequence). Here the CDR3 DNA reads TGTGCCTGGAGTCCCGGGACTATAAACAATGAGCAGTTCTTC. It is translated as CAWSPGTINNEQFF.

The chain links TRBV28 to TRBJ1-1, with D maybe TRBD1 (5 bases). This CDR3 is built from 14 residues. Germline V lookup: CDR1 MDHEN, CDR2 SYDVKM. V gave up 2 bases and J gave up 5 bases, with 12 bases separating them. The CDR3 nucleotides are TGTGCCAGCAGTTTAGGGGGGGGGAGGACTGAAGCTTTCTTT. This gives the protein CASSLGGGRTEAFF.